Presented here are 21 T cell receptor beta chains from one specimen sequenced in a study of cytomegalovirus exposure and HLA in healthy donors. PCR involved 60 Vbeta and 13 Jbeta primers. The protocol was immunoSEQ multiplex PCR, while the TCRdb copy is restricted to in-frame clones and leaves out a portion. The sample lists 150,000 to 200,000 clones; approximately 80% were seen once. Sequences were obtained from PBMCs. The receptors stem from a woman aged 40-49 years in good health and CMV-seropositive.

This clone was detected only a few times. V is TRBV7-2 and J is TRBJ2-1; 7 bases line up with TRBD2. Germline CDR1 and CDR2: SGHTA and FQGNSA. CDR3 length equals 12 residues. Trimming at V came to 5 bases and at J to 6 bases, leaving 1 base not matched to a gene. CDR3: CASSQRGNEQFF. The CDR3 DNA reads TGTGCCAGCAGCCAGCGGGGCAATGAGCAGTTCTTC.

The CDR3 here is CAWSTGGFDQPQHF. The CDR3 nucleotides read TGTGCCTGGAGTACAGGGGGCTTCGATCAGCCCCAGCATTTT. The chain is built from TRBV30 and TRBJ1-5; 9 nucleotides agree with TRBD1. The junction had 4 bases not matched to a gene; V was cut back by 2 bases and J by 5 bases. CDR1 and CDR2 (germline): GTSNPN, SVGIG (reference sequence). The CDR3 length is 14 residues.

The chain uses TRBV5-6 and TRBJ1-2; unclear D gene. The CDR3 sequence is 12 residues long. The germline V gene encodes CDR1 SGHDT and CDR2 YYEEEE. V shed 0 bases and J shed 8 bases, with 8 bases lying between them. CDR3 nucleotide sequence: TGTGCCAGCAGCTTGGATAGCAGAGGCTACACCTTC. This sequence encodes CASSLDSRGYTF. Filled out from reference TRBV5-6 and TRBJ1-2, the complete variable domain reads DAGVTQSPTHLIKTRGQQVTLRCSPKSGHDTVSWYQQALGQGPQFIFQYYEEEERQRGNFPDRFSGHQFPNYSSELNVNALLLGDSALYLCASSLDSRGYTFGSGTRLTVV.

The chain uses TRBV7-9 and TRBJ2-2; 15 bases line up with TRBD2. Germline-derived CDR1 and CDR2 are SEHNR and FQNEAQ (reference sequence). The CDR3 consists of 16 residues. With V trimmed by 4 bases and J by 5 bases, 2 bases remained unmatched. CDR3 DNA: TGTGCCAGCAGCTCGGGACTAGCGGGAGGTACCGGGGAGCTGTTTTTT. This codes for CASSSGLAGGTGELFF.

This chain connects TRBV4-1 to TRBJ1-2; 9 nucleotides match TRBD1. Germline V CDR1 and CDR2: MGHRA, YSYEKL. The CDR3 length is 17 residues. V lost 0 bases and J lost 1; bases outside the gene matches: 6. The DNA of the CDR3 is TGCGCCAGCAGCCAAGACAGTGGGACAGGGAGTAACTATGGCTACACCTTC. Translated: CASSQDSGTGSNYGYTF.

The CDR3 nucleotides read TGTGCCAGCAGTTCCATACAGGGTAGCAATCAGCCCCAGCATTTT. This gives the protein CASSSIQGSNQPQHF. J is TRBJ1-5 and V is TRBV28; maybe TRBD1 (6 bases). The V end was cut by 4 bases, the J end by 0 bases, with 10 bases between. This CDR3 spans 15 amino acids. The germline V gene encodes CDR1 MDHEN and CDR2 SYDVKM.

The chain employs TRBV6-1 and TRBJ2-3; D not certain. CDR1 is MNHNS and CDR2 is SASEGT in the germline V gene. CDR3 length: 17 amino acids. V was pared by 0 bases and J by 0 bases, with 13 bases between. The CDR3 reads CASSEALQVLSTDTQYF. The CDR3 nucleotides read TGTGCCAGCAGTGAAGCGCTCCAGGTACTTAGCACAGATACGCAGTATTTT.

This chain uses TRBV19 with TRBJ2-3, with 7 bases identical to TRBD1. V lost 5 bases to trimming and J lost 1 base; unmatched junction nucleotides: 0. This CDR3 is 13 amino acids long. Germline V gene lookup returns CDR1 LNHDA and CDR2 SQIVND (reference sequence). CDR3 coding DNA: TGTGCCAGTAGTGACAGGGGCACAGATACGCAGTATTTT. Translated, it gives CASSDRGTDTQYF.

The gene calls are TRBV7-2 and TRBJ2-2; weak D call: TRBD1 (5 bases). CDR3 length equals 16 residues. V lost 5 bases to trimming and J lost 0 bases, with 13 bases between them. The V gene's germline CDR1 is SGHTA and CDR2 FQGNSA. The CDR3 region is CASSPQAQANTGELFF. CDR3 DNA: TGTGCCAGCAGCCCCCAGGCACAGGCGAACACCGGGGAGCTGTTTTTT.

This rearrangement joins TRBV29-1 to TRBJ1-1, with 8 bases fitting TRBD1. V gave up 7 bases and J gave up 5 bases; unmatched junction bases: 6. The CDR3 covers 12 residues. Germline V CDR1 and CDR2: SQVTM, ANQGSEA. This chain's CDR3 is CSGRQGRTEAFF. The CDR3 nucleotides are TGCAGCGGCAGACAGGGGAGGACTGAAGCTTTCTTT. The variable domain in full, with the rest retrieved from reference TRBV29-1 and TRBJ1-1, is SAVISQKPSRDICQRGTSLTIQCQVDSQVTMMFWYRQQPGQSLTLIATANQGSEATYESGFVIDKFPISRPNLTFSTLTVSNMSPEDSSIYLCSGRQGRTEAFFGQGTRLTVV.

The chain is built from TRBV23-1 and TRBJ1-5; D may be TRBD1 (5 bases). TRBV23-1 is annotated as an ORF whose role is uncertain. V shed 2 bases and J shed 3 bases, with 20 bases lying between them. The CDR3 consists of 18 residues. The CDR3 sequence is CASSQPGTSSMYNQPQHF. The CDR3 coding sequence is TGCGCCAGCAGTCAACCCGGGACTTCCTCAATGTACAATCAGCCCCAGCATTTT.

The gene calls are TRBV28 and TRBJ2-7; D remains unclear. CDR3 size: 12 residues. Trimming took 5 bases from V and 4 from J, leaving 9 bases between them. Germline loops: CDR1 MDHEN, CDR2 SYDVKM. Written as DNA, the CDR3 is TGTGCCAGCAGTCCCCGACAATACGAGCAGTACTTC. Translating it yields CASSPRQYEQYF. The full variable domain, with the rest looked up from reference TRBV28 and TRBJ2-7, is DVKVTQSSRYLVKRTGEKVFLECVQDMDHENMFWYRQDPGLGLRLIYFSYDVKMKEKGDIPEGYSVSREKKERFSLILESASTNQTSMYLCASSPRQYEQYFGPGTRLTVT.

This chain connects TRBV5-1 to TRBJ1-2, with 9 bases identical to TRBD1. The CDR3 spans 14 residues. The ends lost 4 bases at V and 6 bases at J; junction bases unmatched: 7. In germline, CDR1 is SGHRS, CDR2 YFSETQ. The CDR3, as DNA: TGCGCCAGCAGCCGGGGACAGGGTAAGGATGGCTACACCTTC. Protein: CASSRGQGKDGYTF.

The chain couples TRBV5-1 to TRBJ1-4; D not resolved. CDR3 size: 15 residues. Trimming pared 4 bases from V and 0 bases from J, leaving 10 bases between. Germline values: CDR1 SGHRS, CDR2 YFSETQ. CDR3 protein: CASSLTPATNEKLFF. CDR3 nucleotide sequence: TGCGCCAGCAGCCTGACACCTGCAACTAATGAAAAACTGTTTTTT.

The DNA of the CDR3 is TGTGCCAGCAGTTTCAAAAACTATGGCTACACCTTC. This gives the protein CASSFKNYGYTF. The chain combines TRBV28 with TRBJ1-2; D uncertain. The CDR3 sequence is 12 residues long. V was shortened by 3 bases and J by 2 bases, with 4 bases between the two germline ends. CDR1 MDHEN and CDR2 SYDVKM come from the germline V gene.

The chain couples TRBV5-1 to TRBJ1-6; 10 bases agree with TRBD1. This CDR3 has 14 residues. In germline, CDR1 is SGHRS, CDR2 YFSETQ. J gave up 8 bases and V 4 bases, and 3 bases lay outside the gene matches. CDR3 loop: CASSEGTGDSPLHF. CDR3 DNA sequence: TGCGCCAGCAGCGAAGGGACAGGGGATTCACCCCTCCACTTT.

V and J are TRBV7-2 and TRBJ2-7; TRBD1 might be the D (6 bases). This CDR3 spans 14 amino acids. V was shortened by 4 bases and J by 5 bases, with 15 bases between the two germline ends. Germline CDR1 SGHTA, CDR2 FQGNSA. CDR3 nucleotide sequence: TGTGCCAGCAGCTACGGGACACTTAACAACGAGCAGTACTTC. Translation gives CASSYGTLNNEQYF.

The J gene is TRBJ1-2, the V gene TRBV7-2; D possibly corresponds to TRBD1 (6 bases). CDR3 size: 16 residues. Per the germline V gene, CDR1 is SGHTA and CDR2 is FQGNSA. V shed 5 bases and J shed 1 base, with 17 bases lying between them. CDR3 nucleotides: TGTGCCAGCAGCCGTAGGGGGGGAGCTATTAACTATGGCTACACCTTC. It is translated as CASSRRGGAINYGYTF. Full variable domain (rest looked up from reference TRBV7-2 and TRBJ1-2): GAGVSQSPSNKVTEKGKDVELRCDPISGHTALYWYRQSLGQGLEFLIYFQGNSAPDKSGLPSDRFSAERTGGSVSTLTIQRTQQEDSAVYLCASSRRGGAINYGYTFGSGTRLTVV.

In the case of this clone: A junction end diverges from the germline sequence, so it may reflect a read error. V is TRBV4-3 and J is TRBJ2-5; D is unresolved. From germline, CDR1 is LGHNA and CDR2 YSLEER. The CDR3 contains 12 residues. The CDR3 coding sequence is TGCGCCAGCAGCCAAGATCGTGGATTACGGGACTTC. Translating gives CASSQDRGLRDF.

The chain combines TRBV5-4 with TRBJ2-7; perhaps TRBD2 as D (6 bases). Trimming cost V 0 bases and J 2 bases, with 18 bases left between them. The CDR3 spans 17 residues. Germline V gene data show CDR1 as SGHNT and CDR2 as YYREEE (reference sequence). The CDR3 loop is CASSLAGTAGNTYEQYF. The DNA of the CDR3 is TGTGCCAGCAGCTTGGCCGGGACGGCGGGGAATACCTACGAGCAGTACTTC.

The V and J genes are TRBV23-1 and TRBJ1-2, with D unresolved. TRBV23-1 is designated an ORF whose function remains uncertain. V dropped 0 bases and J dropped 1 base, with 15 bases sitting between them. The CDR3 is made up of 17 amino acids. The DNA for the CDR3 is TGCGCCAGCAGTCAATCGAATTCGGTATGTGGTAACTATGGCTACACCTTC. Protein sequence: CASSQSNSVCGNYGYTF.